These 5 T cell receptor beta chains were sequenced from one sample in a study of technical replicates of blood from a few donors. The table came from immunoSEQ multiplex PCR; TCRdb's copy has only in-frame clones and leaves some out. This sample has about 100,000 clones, with 95% found just once. Sequenced sample: T cells isolated from PBMCs. These receptors were obtained from a human donor in good health.

This chain joins TRBV14 and TRBJ1-2; unclear D gene. Germline V gives CDR1 SGHDN, CDR2 FVKESK. Between the trimmed V and J ends, which lost 5 bases and 4 bases, there was a span of 8 bases. This CDR3 comprises 12 residues. The CDR3 loop is CASSVEGYGYTF. The CDR3 DNA is TGTGCCAGCAGCGTGGAGGGCTATGGCTACACCTTC.

The chain uses TRBV6-1 and TRBJ2-5, with 10 bases lining up with TRBD2. CDR3 length: 17 residues. Germline CDR1 is MNHNS and CDR2 is SASEGT. V shed 2 bases and J 2 bases; nucleotides not matched to a gene: 8. The CDR3 nucleotides are TGTGCCAGCAGTGAAAAACTAGCGGGACCATATCAAGAGACCCAGTACTTC. Its translation is CASSEKLAGPYQETQYF.

The V call is TRBV28, the J call TRBJ2-7, with 8 nucleotides matching TRBD1. Germline CDR1 MDHEN, CDR2 SYDVKM. The CDR3 runs 13 residues. V was pared by 8 bases and J by 5 bases, with 8 bases of the junction left unmatched. CDR3 sequence: CASDGQGIHEQYF. The DNA for the CDR3 is TGTGCCAGCGACGGACAGGGAATCCACGAGCAGTACTTC.

The rearrangement links TRBV7-3 to TRBJ2-2; the match to TRBD2 covers 8 bases. Germline V gene sequence: CDR1 SGHTA, CDR2 FQGTGA. V dropped 1 base and J dropped 2; count of bases not matched to a gene: 3. CDR3 size: 16 residues. The CDR3 bases are TGTGCCAGCAGCTTAAGAGCGGGAGCTAACACCGGGGAGCTGTTTTTT. It translates to CASSLRAGANTGELFF.

The CDR3 DNA reads as TGTGCCAGCAGCTTATCCGCGGGACCAGTATACGAGCAGTACTTC. This encodes CASSLSAGPVYEQYF. This chain uses TRBV6-5 with TRBJ2-7; D is possibly TRBD2 (6 bases). Looked up from germline, CDR1 is MNHEY and CDR2 is SVGAGI. The CDR3 runs 15 residues. Trimming left V 6 bases short and J 4 bases short, with 19 bases between.